This T cell receptor beta chain emerged from a study of cytomegalovirus exposure and HLA in healthy donors. Study in general: Of roughly 360 genotyped donors, roughly 81% grouped in the Caucasian-associated ancestry cluster. Overall study findings and caveats: Highest at DRB1 and lowest at HLA-C, TCR association rates differed among HLA loci in a later analysis. A later analysis linked a missense variant in DCLRE1C to the trimming of TCR beta V and J genes. Some public TCRs appeared in many individuals, while most sequences were rare.

The V gene lost 5 bases and the J gene lost 3 bases, with 10 bases spanning the gap. Germline lookup yields CDR1 SEHNR and CDR2 FQNEAQ (reference sequence). This CDR3 spans 13 amino acids. PCR amplification relied on 60 Vbeta primers (plus 13 Jbeta primers). Profiling relied on immunoSEQ multiplex PCR, and the TCRdb table lists in-frame clones only, not all of them. This table holds over 200,000 clones, about 80% found once. As to this clone: Its antigen is still unknown.

The TCR sequence derives from a woman between 40 and 55 years old in good health and CMV-seronegative. The sample was PBMCs. V is TRBV7-9 and J is TRBJ1-1; D unresolved. The CDR3 protein is CASSIIEDTEAFF. In nucleotides, the CDR3 is TGTGCCAGCAGCATAATCGAGGACACTGAAGCTTTCTTT. The full variable domain, rest sourced from reference TRBV7-9 and TRBJ1-1, is DTGVSQNPRHKITKRGQNVTFRCDPISEHNRLYWYRQTLGQGPEFLTYFQNEAQLEKSRLLSDRFSAERPKGSFSTLEIQRTEQGDSAMYLCASSIIEDTEAFFGQGTRLTVV.